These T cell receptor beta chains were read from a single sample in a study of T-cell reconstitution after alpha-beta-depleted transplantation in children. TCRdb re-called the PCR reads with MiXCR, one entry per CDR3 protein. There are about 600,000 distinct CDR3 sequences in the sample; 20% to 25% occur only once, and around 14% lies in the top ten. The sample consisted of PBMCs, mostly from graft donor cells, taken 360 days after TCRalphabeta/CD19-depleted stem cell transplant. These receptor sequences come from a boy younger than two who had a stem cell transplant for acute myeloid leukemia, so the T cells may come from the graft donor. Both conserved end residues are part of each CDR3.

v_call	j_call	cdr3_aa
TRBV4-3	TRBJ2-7	CASSRERETAYEQYF
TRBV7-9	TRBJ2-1	CASSLGPPGQTGNEQFF
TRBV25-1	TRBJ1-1	CASSGGTEAFF
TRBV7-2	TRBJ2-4	CASSARSTIAKNIQYF
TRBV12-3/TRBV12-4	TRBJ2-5	CASSFDRAAETQYF
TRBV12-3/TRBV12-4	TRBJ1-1	CASSLSSTGEAFF
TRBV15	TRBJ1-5	CATDRWGEVGNQPQHF
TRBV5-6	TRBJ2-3	CASSLPGASTDTQYF
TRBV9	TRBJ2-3	CASKGNSSSTDTQYF
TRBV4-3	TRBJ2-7	CASSQDRWTGANEQYF
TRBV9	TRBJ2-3	CASSVTEDTQYF
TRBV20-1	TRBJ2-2	CSASGAAKASNTGELFF
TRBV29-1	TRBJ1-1	CSVDPGGSKAFF
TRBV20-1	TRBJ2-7	CSAPATAPYEQYF
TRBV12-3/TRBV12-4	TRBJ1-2	CASTLRGGLANYGYTF
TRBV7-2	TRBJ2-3	CATTLTPTDTQYF
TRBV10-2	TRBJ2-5	CASSETVFSTEGETQYF
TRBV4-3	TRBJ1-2	CASSQDLDDAWTGANYGYTF
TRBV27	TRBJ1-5	CASSPFGRPHSNQPQHF
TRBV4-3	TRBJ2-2	CASSQDPSTNTGELFF
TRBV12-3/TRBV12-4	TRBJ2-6	CAILGRSGANVLTF
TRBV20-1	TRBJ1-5	CSARFYSNQPQHF
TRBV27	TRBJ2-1	CASSLSSIIAGGEQFF
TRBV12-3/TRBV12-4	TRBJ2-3	CASILSGTSAGDTQYF
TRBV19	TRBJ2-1	CASSNPRTSGGEGEQFF
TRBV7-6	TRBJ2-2	CASSFFGGNTGELFF
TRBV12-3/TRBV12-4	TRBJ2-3	CASSLQQGGADTQYF
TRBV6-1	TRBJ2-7	CASGGQGAWMQYF
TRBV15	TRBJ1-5	CATSKWSDQPQHF
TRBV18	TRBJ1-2	CASSPSTGRYGYTF
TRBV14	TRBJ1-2	CASSRFNYGYTF
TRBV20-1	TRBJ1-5	CSASALPGLSNQPQHF
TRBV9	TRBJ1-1	CASSVEGGAVAFF
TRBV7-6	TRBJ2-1	CASSLEGGPSNEQFF
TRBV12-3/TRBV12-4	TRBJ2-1	CASSLGTTWSGGDNYEQFF
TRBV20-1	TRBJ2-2	CSARPLTGQGELFF